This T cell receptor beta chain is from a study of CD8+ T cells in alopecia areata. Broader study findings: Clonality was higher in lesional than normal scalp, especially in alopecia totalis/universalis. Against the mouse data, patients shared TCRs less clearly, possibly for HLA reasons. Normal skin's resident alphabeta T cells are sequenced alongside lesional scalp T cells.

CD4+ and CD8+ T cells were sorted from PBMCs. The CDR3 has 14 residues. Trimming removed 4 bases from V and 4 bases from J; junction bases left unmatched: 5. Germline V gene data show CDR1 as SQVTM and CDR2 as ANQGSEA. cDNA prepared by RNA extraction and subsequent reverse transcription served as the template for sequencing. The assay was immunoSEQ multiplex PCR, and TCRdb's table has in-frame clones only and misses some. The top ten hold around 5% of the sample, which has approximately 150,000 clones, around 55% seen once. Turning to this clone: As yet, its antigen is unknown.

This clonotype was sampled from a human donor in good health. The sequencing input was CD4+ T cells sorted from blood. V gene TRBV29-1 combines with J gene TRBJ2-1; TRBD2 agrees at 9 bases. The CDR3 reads CSVVRLAVYNEQFF. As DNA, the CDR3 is TGCAGCGTTGTTCGACTAGCGGTTTACAATGAGCAGTTCTTC.